The clone carrying this TCR beta chain appeared once. These data belong to a study of control samples from healthy donors and cancer patients. Method: immunoSEQ multiplex PCR; TCRdb's copy keeps in-frame clones and lacks some. In the table there are hundreds of thousands of clones, approximately 92% of which are singletons. Germline lookup yields CDR1 MGHRA and CDR2 YSYEKL. V was trimmed by 0 bases and J by 1 base, leaving 11 bases between them. The CDR3 covers 16 residues. The sequence derives from a middle-aged man with head and neck cancer. The V gene is TRBV4-1, the J gene TRBJ2-3; weak D call: TRBD2 (6 bases). The sequenced sample was PBMCs. The DNA of the CDR3 is TGCGCCAGCAGCCAAGAAAGGGACTTAGGCACAGATACGCAGTATTTT. Protein: CASSQERDLGTDTQYF.